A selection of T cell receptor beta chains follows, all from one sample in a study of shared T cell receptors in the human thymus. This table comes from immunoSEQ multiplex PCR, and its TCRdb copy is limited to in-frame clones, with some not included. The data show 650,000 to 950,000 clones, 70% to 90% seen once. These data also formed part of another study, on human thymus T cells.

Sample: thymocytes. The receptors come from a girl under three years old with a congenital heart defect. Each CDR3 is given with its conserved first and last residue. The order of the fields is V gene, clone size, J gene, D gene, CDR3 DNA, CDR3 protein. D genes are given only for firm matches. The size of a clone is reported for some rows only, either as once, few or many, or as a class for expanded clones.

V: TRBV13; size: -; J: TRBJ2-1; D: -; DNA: TGTGCCAGCAGCTTAGCGCCTAAGCAAAATGAGCAGTTCTTC; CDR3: CASSLAPKQNEQFF
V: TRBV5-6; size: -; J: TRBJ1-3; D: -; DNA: TGTGCCAGCAGCTCTGACCTAGACTCTGGAAACACCATATATTTT; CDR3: CASSSDLDSGNTIYF
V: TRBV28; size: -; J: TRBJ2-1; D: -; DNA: TGTGCCAGCAGTTTGCGGGGGCCTTACCGATCCTACAATGAGCAGTTCTTC; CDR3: CASSLRGPYRSYNEQFF
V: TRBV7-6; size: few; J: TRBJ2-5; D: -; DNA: TGTGCCAGCAGCTTAGTAGGGCTAGCCCCCGTGAGGACCCAGTACTTC; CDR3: CASSLVGLAPVRTQYF
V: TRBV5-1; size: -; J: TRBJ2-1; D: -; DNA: TGCGCCAGCAGCTTCGACAGGAATCATGAGCAGTTCTTC; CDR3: CASSFDRNHEQFF
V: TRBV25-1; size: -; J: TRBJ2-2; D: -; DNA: TGTGCCAGCAGTGAATCCCGTTCCGGGGGTCTCGTCACCGGGGAGCTGTTTTTT; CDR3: CASSESRSGGLVTGELFF
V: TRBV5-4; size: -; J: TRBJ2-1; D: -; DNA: TGTGCCAGCAGCCCCTCAGTGAATGAGCAGTTCTTC; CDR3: CASSPSVNEQFF
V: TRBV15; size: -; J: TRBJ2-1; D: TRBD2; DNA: TGTGCCACCAGCAGAGATATACCCCTTCTAGCGGGGGGTTTCCAGTTCTTC; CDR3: CATSRDIPLLAGGFQFF
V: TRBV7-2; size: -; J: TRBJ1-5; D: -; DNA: TGTGCCAGCAGCTCGCAGGGGCTTCAGCCCCAGCATTTT; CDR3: CASSSQGLQPQHF
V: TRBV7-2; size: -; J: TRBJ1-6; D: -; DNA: TGTGCCAGCAGCTTACTTTCCAGGGGTCGTTTGGCCCTCCACTTT; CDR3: CASSLLSRGRLALHF
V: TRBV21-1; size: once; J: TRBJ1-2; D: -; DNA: TGTGCCAGCAGCAAAGGCCGGGGGGCTGAGGGCTACACCTTC; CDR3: CASSKGRGAEGYTF
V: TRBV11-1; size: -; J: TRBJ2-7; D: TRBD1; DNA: TGTGCCAGCAGCTCCCGGGGACAGGGGTACGAGCAGTACTTC; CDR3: CASSSRGQGYEQYF
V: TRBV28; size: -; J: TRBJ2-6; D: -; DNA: TGTGCCAGCAGTGTACAGTCCTCTGGGGCCAACGTCCTGACTTTC; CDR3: CASSVQSSGANVLTF
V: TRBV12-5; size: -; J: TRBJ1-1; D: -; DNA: TGTGCTAGTGGGCCTCCCCCGAGTCGGAACACTGAAGCTTTCTTT; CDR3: CASGPPPSRNTEAFF
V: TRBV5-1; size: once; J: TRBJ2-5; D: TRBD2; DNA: TGCGCCAGCACGGGACTAGCGGGGGAACAAGAGACCCAGTACTTC; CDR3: CASTGLAGEQETQYF
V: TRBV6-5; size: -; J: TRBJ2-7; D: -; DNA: TGTGCCAGCAGCCACAGACAGGTCTACGAGCAGTACTTC; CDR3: CASSHRQVYEQYF
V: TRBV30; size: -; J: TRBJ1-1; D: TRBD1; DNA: TGTGCCAAGGACAGGGTAGTTTTTTTTGGAGCTTTCTTT; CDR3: CAKDRVVFFGAFF
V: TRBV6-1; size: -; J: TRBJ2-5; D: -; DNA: TGTGCCAGCAGTGAAGGAGCCCGGAGAGAGACCCAGTACTTC; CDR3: CASSEGARRETQYF
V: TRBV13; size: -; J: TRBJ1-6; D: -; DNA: TGTGCCAGCAGCAACGAACGTTTGGGGGGACGTAATTCACCCCTCCACTTT; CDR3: CASSNERLGGRNSPLHF
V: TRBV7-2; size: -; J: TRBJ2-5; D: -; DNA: TGTGCCATCCAACCCCCTGGGGAGACCACTCAAGAGACCCAGTACTTC; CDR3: CAIQPPGETTQETQYF
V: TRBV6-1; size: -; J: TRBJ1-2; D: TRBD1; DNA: TGTGCCAGCAGTGAAGCGAGACAGGGCCCGTGGGGCTACACCTTC; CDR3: CASSEARQGPWGYTF
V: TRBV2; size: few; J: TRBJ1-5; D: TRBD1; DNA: TGTGCCAGCAGTTTTGGACAGGGCAATCAGCCCCAGCATTTT; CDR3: CASSFGQGNQPQHF
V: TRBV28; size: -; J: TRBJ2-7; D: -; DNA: TGTGCCAGCAGCGCACAGGATACCTACGAGCAGTACTTC; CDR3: CASSAQDTYEQYF
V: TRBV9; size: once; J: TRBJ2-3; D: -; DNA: TGTGCCAGCAGCTCTTTCCCAGGGTTCTGTAGCACAGATACGCAGTATTTT; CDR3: CASSSFPGFCSTDTQYF
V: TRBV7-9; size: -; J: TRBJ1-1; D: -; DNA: TGTGCCGTGAGGGACACTGAAGCTTTCTTT; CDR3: CAVRDTEAFF
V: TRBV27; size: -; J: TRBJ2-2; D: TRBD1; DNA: TGTGCCAGCAGGTTAGGTGGGACAGGGCACACCGGGGAGCTGTTTTTT; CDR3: CASRLGGTGHTGELFF
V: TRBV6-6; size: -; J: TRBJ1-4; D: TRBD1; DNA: TGTGCCAGCAGTTTACGTCATCCGGGACAGGCCAAAGGACTGTTTTTT; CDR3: CASSLRHPGQAKGLFF
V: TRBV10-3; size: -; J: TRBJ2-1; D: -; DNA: TGTGCCATCAGTGAGCCTAGACACAATGAGCAGTTCTTC; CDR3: CAISEPRHNEQFF
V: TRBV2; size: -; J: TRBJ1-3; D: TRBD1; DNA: TGTGCCAGCAGGGGCCGAAACTGGACAGGGGGCCCACGGAGTCCTGGAAACACCATATATTTT; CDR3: CASRGRNWTGGPRSPGNTIYF
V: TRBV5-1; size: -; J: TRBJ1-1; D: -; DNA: TGCGCCAGCAGCTTTAACCAGGGGAACACTGAAGCTTTCTTT; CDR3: CASSFNQGNTEAFF
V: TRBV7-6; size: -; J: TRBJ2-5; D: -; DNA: TGTGCCAGCAGCAGGGACTTCCAAGAGACCCAGTACTTC; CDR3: CASSRDFQETQYF
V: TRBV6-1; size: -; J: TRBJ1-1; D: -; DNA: TGTGCCAGCAGTCGGGGGTTGAACACTGAAGCTTTCTTT; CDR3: CASSRGLNTEAFF
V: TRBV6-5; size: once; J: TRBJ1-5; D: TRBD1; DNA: TGTGCCAGCAGCCCACGACAGGGCCCCAATCAGCCCCAGCATTTT; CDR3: CASSPRQGPNQPQHF